This T cell receptor (beta chain) was recovered during a study of identifying expanded T cells in peripheral blood. TCRdb's copy holds only in-frame clones and misses some; the assay was immunoSEQ multiplex PCR. The sample carries 90,000 to 100,000 clones, 88% recorded once. Unmatched junction bases numbered 7, after V lost 5 bases and J lost 3 bases. This CDR3 comprises 14 residues. The germline V gene encodes CDR1 SGHTA and CDR2 FQGNSA. Material for sequencing was blood. The chain recombines TRBV7-2 with TRBJ2-7, with 7 nucleotides matching TRBD1. The sequence came from a person between 18 and 75 years old in good health. This CDR3 reads CASSTGTVSYEQYF. The CDR3 coding sequence is TGTGCCAGCAGCACCGGGACAGTTAGCTACGAGCAGTACTTC.